This T cell receptor (beta chain) was recovered during a study of shared clonotypes between healthy human individuals. Looking at the study overall: Per donor, CD8 memory used one plate, CD8 naive used two, CD4 memory used three and CD4 naive used three.

Data came from immunoSEQ multiplex PCR; TCRdb stores just in-frame clones and leaves some out. The sample has fewer than 3 million clones; roughly 92% are singletons. Regarding the study as a whole: Tissues were not sampled, only blood, and their repertoires likely differ.

This CDR3 spans 13 amino acids. Trimming took off 6 bases at V and 4 bases at J, with 12 bases between the two ends. Germline V CDR1 and CDR2: SGHTA, FQGNSA. A word on this clone: The antigen is undetermined.

This TCR derives from a man aged 18 to 30 in good health. Some clones in this sample may be carry-over from other donors' samples. The V gene is TRBV7-2, the J gene TRBJ2-5, with no clear D. The sequencing sample was made of naive CD4+ T cells from PBMCs. The subset denotes: CD45RA+ positively selected. This chain's CDR3 is CASSTSGGETQYF. DNA for the CDR3: TGTGCCAGCAGTACCTCGGGTGGAGAGACCCAGTACTTC.